This passage covers 20 T cell receptor beta chains from one sample sequenced in a study of T-cell memory formation after mild COVID-19. TCRdb ran MiXCR on the 5' RACE reads and lists one entry per CDR3 protein. The data hold some 210,000 distinct CDR3 sequences, with 15% to 20% observed a single time. Sequenced: PBMCs or a T cell subset sorted from them (not recorded which). These receptors were collected from an adult woman who had mild COVID-19 (a few samples of this study predate the infection). Cell type and time point are not known.

This chain joins TRBV12-3 or TRBV12-4 and TRBJ2-3; 14 positions agree with TRBD2. This CDR3 region has 17 residues. J was trimmed by 4 bases and V by 5 bases; bases with no gene match: 8. The CDR3 DNA is TGTGCCAGCAGTCCGCCGGGACTAGCGGGAGAAGCAGATACGCAGTATTTT. This gives the protein CASSPPGLAGEADTQYF.

This clonotype has only a few counts. In DNA, the CDR3 is TGCAGCGCACAACAGGTCTCGAACACCGGGGAGCTGTTTTTT. It encodes CSAQQVSNTGELFF. This sequence joins TRBV29-1 and TRBJ2-2; perhaps TRBD1 as D (5 bases). V was clipped by 7 bases and J by 0 bases, with 12 bases between them. In germline, CDR1 is SQVTM, CDR2 ANQGSEA. CDR3 length: 14 amino acids.

V and J are TRBV24-1 and TRBJ2-5; 9 nucleotides align to TRBD1. The CDR3 sequence is 15 residues long. V dropped 3 bases and J dropped 4; count of bases not matched to a gene: 5. CDR1 is KGHDR, CDR2 SFDVKD, per germline. As DNA, the CDR3 is TGTGCCACCAGTGATCCGGGACAGGGAAGAGAGACCCAGTACTTC. This codes for CATSDPGQGRETQYF.

The table lists this clonotype with a few counts. This rearrangement joins TRBV10-3 to TRBJ2-1, with unresolved D. There are 12 residues in the CDR3. Trimming stripped 7 bases from V and 7 bases from J, with 11 bases between. From germline, CDR1 is ENHRY and CDR2 SYGVKD. The CDR3 DNA reads as TGTGCCATCATGGTGGAGATGAATGAGCAGTTCTTC. This gives the protein CAIMVEMNEQFF.

V gene TRBV24-1 combines with J gene TRBJ2-1; perhaps TRBD2 as D (7 bases). CDR1 is KGHDR, CDR2 SFDVKD, per germline. Trimming shortened V by 4 bases and J by 7 bases, and 19 bases separated the two germline ends. The CDR3 consists of 16 residues. The chain's CDR3 is CATSDPTGTNPNEQFF. CDR3 coding DNA: TGTGCCACCAGTGACCCCACAGGGACTAACCCTAATGAGCAGTTCTTC.

This clonotype has only a few counts. This sequence joins TRBV5-5 and TRBJ2-5; the match to TRBD2 covers 9 bases. The trim removed 4 bases at V and 3 bases at J, leaving 4 bases unmatched. Germline CDR1 is SGHKS and CDR2 is YYEKEE (reference sequence). This CDR3 contains 14 residues. The CDR3 region is CASSPWTSEETQYF. In DNA, the CDR3 is TGTGCCAGCAGCCCCTGGACTAGCGAAGAGACCCAGTACTTC.

J is TRBJ2-3 and V is TRBV24-1; 10 nucleotides align to TRBD2. The CDR3 runs to 17 residues. The germline V gene encodes CDR1 KGHDR and CDR2 SFDVKD. J gave up 2 bases and V 0 bases, and 4 bases lay outside the gene matches. The CDR3 is CATSDLTSGTYTDTQYF. CDR3 in DNA: TGTGCCACCAGTGATTTGACTAGCGGGACCTACACAGATACGCAGTATTTT.

This clonotype turned up a few times. The CDR3: CASSQPGGLSYEQYF. The CDR3, as DNA: TGTGCCAGCAGCCAACCGGGGGGGCTTTCCTACGAGCAGTACTTC. V is TRBV7-2 and J is TRBJ2-7, with 8 positions matching TRBD2. CDR1 is SGHTA, CDR2 FQGNSA, per germline. Trimming took 5 bases from V and 1 from J; bases not matched to a gene: 7. This CDR3 has 15 amino acids.

This clonotype was seen a handful of times. The gene calls are TRBV12-3 or TRBV12-4 and TRBJ1-5; D is uncertain. Trimming cost V 6 bases and J 1 base, with 10 bases left between them. This CDR3 region has 14 residues. Here the CDR3 reads CASSLVNSNQPQHF. Written as DNA, the CDR3 is TGTGCCAGCAGCCTAGTAAACAGCAATCAGCCCCAGCATTTT.

The chain combines TRBV5-5 with TRBJ2-7; D gene ambiguous. This CDR3 is 15 amino acids long. The germline V gene has CDR1 SGHKS and CDR2 YYEKEE (reference sequence). Between the trimmed V and J ends, which lost 0 bases and 2 bases, there was a span of 12 bases. In nucleotides, the CDR3 is TGTGCCAGCAGCTTGGATTATGCAGCGACCTACGAGCAGTACTTC. Its translation: CASSLDYAATYEQYF.

This clonotype was detected only a few times. V usage is TRBV30 and J usage is TRBJ1-1; TRBD1 matches at 9 bases. The CDR3 has 14 residues. The V segment lost 7 bases and the J segment 0 bases; nucleotides outside the gene matches: 6. Germline V gene sequence: CDR1 GTSNPN, CDR2 SVGIG (reference sequence). The CDR3 spells CAYHRGLMNTEAFF. In DNA form, the CDR3 reads TGTGCCTACCACAGGGGGCTGATGAACACTGAAGCTTTCTTT.

In this sample, this clonotype turned up a few times. The chain has TRBV7-2 and TRBJ2-3; D is ambiguous. CDR3 length: 13 amino acids. The V and J ends lost 5 bases and 2 bases respectively, with 8 bases between them. Germline lookup yields CDR1 SGHTA and CDR2 FQGNSA. For the CDR3, the DNA is TGTGCCAGCAGCCTCTGGGACACAGATACGCAGTATTTT. As protein: CASSLWDTDTQYF.

J is TRBJ1-2 and V is TRBV24-1, with D maybe TRBD1 (6 bases). This CDR3 region has 14 residues. Trimming shortened V by 3 bases and J by 8 bases, and 15 bases separated the two germline ends. Per germline, CDR1 KGHDR and CDR2 SFDVKD. Written as DNA, the CDR3 is TGTGCCACCAGTGATCCGGGACACCCAAAAGGCTACACCTTC. It translates to CATSDPGHPKGYTF.

V usage is TRBV25-1 and J usage is TRBJ2-5; D possibly corresponds to TRBD1 (6 bases). Trimming took off 5 bases at V and 4 bases at J, with 14 bases between the two ends. This CDR3 is 14 amino acids long. From germline, CDR1 is MGHDK and CDR2 SYGVNS. CDR3 nucleotide sequence: TGTGCCAGCAGTCCGGACAGCCTGGGAGAGACCCAGTACTTC. This gives the protein CASSPDSLGETQYF.

The chain links TRBV6-5 to TRBJ1-6, with D uncertain. This CDR3 has 13 amino acids. Trimming removed 5 bases from V and 10 bases from J, with 12 bases in between. CDR1 and CDR2 (germline): MNHEY, SVGAGI. The CDR3 DNA reads as TGTGCCAGCAGTCGAAGACGCCCCTCACCCCTCCACTTT. The encoded protein is CASSRRRPSPLHF.

This CDR3 reads CASSTLSTEAYYGYTF. The CDR3, as DNA: TGTGCCAGCAGCACCTTAAGTACAGAGGCCTACTATGGCTACACCTTC. The V call is TRBV21-1, the J call TRBJ1-2. TRBV21-1 is given as a pseudogene. This CDR3 is 16 amino acids long.

This clonotype was seen more than once but under ten times. The chain employs TRBV6-1 and TRBJ2-3; D ambiguous. Germline lookup yields CDR1 MNHNS and CDR2 SASEGT. V lost 1 base, J lost 6 bases, and 5 bases lay in between. The CDR3 is 12 amino acids. The CDR3 is CASSEVGDTQYF. DNA for the CDR3: TGTGCCAGCAGTGAAGTGGGGGATACGCAGTATTTT.

This clonotype was counted at least ten times. In DNA form, the CDR3 reads TGTGCCAGCAGCTCGCTTCGGGGCGAAGAGACCCAGTACTTC. This codes for CASSSLRGEETQYF. The V call is TRBV7-9, the J call TRBJ2-5, with D possibly being TRBD1 or TRBD2 (5 bases each). The CDR3 has 14 amino acids. The germline CDR1 and CDR2 sequences are SEHNR and FQNEAQ (reference sequence). The germline V and J ends were trimmed by 4 bases and 3 bases, with 12 bases remaining between them.

This rearrangement joins TRBV5-1 to TRBJ1-6; TRBD1 matches 12 bases. CDR3 length equals 14 residues. Germline assignment: CDR1 SGHRS and CDR2 YFSETQ. The J segment lost 9 bases and the V segment lost 4 bases, leaving 2 bases of the junction unmatched. The CDR3 DNA reads TGCGCCAGCAGCCGGGGACAGGGGGCTTCACCCCTCCACTTT. It translates to CASSRGQGASPLHF.

This clonotype has just a few counts. V is TRBV12-3 or TRBV12-4 and J is TRBJ1-1, with TRBD1 matching over 7 bases. This CDR3 has 14 amino acids. The junction had 5 bases not matched to a gene; V was cut back by 3 bases and J by 4 bases. In nucleotides, the CDR3 is TGTGCCAGCAGTTTTGCAGGGGGTCGCACTGAAGCTTTCTTT. Its translation: CASSFAGGRTEAFF.